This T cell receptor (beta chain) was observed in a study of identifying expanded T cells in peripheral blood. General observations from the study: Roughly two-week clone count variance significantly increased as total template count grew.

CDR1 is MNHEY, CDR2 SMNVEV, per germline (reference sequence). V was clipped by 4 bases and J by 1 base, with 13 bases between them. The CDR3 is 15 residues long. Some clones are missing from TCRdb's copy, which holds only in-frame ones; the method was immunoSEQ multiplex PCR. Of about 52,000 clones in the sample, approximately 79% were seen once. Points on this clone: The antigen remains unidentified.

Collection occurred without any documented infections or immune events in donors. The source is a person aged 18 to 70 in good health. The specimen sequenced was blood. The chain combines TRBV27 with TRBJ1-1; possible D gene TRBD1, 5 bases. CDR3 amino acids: CASSSSQGGNTEAFF. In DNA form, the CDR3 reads TGTGCCAGCAGTTCATCGCAGGGAGGGAACACTGAAGCTTTCTTT.